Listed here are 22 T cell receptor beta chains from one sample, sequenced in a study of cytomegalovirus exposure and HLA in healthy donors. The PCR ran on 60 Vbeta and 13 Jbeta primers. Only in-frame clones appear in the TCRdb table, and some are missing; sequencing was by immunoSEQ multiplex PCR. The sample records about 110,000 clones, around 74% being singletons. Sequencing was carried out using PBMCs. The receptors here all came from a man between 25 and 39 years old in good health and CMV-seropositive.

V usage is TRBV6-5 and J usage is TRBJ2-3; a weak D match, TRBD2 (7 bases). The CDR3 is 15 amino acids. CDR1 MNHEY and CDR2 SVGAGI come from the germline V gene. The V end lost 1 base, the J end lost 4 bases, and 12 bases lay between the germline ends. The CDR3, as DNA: TGTGCCAGCAGTTACTTGCGGGGGCAGGCAGATACGCAGTATTTT. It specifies CASSYLRGQADTQYF.

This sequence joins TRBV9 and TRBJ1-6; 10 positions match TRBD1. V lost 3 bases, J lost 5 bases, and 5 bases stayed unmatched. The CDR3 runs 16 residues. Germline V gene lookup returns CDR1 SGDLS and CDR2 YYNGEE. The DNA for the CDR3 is TGTGCCAGCAGCGCCCGACAGGGGGCAGATAATTCACCCCTCCACTTT. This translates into CASSARQGADNSPLHF.

The CDR3 here is CASSLEVRGDTQYF. CDR3 nucleotides: TGTGCCAGCAGTTTAGAGGTCCGAGGGGATACGCAGTATTTT. The chain links TRBV28 to TRBJ2-3; perhaps TRBD2 as D (5 bases). The CDR3 consists of 14 residues. Per the germline V gene, CDR1 is MDHEN and CDR2 is SYDVKM. The ends were cut back, 2 bases at V and 6 bases at J, with 12 bases in the middle.

CDR3 DNA sequence: TGTGCCAGCAGAGCGACAGATTATAGCAATCAGCCCCAGCATTTT. It is translated as CASRATDYSNQPQHF. The rearrangement links TRBV2 to TRBJ1-5; D might be TRBD1 (5 bases). The CDR3 loop spans 15 amino acids. V dropped 6 bases and J dropped 0 bases, with 12 bases sitting between them. The germline CDR1 and CDR2 sequences are SNHLY and FYNNEI.

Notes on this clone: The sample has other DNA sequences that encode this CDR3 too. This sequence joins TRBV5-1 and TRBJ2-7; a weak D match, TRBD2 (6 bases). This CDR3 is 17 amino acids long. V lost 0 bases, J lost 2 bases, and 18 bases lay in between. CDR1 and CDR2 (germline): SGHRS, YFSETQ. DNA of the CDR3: TGCGCCAGCAGCTTGGTCGGGGTCGGGGCGGGGACCTACGAGCAGTACTTC. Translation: CASSLVGVGAGTYEQYF. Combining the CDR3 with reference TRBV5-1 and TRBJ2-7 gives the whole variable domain KAGVTQTPRYLIKTRGQQVTLSCSPISGHRSVSWYQQTPGQGLQFLFEYFSETQRNKGNFPGRFSGRQFSNSRSEMNVSTLELGDSALYLCASSLVGVGAGTYEQYFGPGTRLTVT.

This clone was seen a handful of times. This CDR3 reads CASGPGTASYEQYF. The DNA of the CDR3 is TGTGCCAGCGGCCCCGGGACTGCTTCCTACGAGCAGTACTTC. The chain couples TRBV2 to TRBJ2-7; TRBD2 might be the D (6 bases). Trimming stripped 8 bases from V and 1 base from J, with 15 bases between. Germline lookup yields CDR1 SNHLY and CDR2 FYNNEI. The CDR3 runs to 14 residues.

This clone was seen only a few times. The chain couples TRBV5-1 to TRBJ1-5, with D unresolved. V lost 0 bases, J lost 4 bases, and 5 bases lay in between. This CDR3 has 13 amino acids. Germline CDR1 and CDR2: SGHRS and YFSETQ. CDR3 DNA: TGCGCCAGCAGCTTGGGAGTAAATCAGCCCCAGCATTTT. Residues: CASSLGVNQPQHF.

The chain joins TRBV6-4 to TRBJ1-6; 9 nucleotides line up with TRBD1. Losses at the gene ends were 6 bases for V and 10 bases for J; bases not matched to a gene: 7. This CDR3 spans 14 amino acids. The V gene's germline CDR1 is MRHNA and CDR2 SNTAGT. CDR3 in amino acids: CASSRDRARSPLHF. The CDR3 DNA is TGTGCCAGCAGCCGGGACAGGGCGAGGTCACCCCTCCACTTT.

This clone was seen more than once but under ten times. The CDR3 DNA sequence: TGTGCCAGCAGCCAAGCGGCTGGAAACACCATATATTTT. Translating gives CASSQAAGNTIYF. The rearrangement links TRBV7-3 to TRBJ1-3; D is unclear. This CDR3 region has 13 residues. Germline assignment: CDR1 SGHTA and CDR2 FQGTGA. The germline V and J ends were trimmed by 5 bases and 2 bases, with 7 bases remaining between them.

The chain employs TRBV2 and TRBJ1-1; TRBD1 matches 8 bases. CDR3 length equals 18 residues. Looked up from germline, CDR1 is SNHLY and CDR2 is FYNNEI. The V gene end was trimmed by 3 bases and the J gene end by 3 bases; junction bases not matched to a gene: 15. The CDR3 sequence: CASSDSRDRSLGDTEAFF. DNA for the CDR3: TGTGCCAGCAGTGATTCCCGGGACAGGTCCTTGGGTGACACTGAAGCTTTCTTT. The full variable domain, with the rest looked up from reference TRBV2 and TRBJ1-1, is EPEVTQTPSHQVTQMGQEVILRCVPISNHLYFYWYRQILGQKVEFLVSFYNNEISEKSEIFDDQFSVERPDGSNFTLKIRSTKLEDSAMYFCASSDSRDRSLGDTEAFFGQGTRLTVV.

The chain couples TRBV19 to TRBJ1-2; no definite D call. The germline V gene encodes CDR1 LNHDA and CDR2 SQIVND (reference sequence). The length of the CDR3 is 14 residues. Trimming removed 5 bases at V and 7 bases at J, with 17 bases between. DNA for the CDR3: TGTGCCAGTAGTTCGCGGACTGCGGAAGGTGGCTACACCTTC. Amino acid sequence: CASSSRTAEGGYTF.

As DNA, the CDR3 is TGTGCCAGCAGCCCCTGGGACAGTTATTTCCAAGAGACCCAGTACTTC. Translating gives CASSPWDSYFQETQYF. The chain couples TRBV7-2 to TRBJ2-5, with 7 bases aligning to TRBD1. Per germline, CDR1 SGHTA and CDR2 FQGNSA. V lost 5 bases to trimming and J lost 1 base; unmatched junction nucleotides: 10. This CDR3 contains 16 residues.

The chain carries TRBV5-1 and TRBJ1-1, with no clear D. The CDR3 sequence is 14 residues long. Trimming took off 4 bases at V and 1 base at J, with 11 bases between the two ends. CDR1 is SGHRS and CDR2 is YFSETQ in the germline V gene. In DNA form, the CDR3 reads TGCGCCAGCAGCATGAGGCCCGAGAACACTGAAGCTTTCTTT. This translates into CASSMRPENTEAFF.

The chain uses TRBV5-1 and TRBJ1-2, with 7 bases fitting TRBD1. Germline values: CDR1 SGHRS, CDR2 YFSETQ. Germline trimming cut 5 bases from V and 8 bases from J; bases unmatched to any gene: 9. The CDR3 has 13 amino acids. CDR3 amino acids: CASSPEGAWGYTF. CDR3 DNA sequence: TGCGCCAGCAGTCCTGAGGGGGCGTGGGGCTACACCTTC.

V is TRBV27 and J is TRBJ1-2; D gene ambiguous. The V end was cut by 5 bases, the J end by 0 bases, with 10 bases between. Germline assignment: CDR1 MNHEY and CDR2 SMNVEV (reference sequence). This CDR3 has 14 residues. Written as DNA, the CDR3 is TGTGCCAGCAGTCCCTCTCAGACTAACTATGGCTACACCTTC. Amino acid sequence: CASSPSQTNYGYTF.

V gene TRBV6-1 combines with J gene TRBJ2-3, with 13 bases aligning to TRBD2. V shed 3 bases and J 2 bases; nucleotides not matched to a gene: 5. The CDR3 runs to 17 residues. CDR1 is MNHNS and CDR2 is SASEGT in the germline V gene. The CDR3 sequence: CASSDRLAGGLTDTQYF. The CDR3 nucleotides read TGTGCCAGCAGTGACAGACTAGCGGGGGGCCTCACAGATACGCAGTATTTT.

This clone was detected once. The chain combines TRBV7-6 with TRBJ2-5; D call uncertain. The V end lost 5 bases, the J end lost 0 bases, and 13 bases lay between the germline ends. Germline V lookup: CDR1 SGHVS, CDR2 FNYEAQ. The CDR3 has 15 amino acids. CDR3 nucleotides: TGTGCCAGCAGCCTCCTAAGCGTGTACCAAGAGACCCAGTACTTC. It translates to CASSLLSVYQETQYF.

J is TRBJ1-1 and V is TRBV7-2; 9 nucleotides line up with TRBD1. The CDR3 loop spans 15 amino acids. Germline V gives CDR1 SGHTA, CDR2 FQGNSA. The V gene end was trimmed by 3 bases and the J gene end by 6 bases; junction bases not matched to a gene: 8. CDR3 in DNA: TGTGCCAGCAGCTTCACCGGGACAGGGTCCTCTGAAGCTTTCTTT. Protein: CASSFTGTGSSEAFF.

CDR3 loop: CASSLGTREYEQYF. The CDR3 nucleotides are TGTGCCAGCAGCTTGGGGACTAGGGAATACGAGCAGTACTTC. The chain joins TRBV5-4 to TRBJ2-7; TRBD2 agrees at 7 bases. V dropped 0 bases and J dropped 4; count of bases not matched to a gene: 4. CDR1 and CDR2 (germline): SGHNT, YYREEE (reference sequence). The CDR3 runs to 14 residues. Full variable domain (rest looked up from reference TRBV5-4 and TRBJ2-7): ETGVTQSPTHLIKTRGQQVTLRCSSQSGHNTVSWYQQALGQGPQFIFQYYREEENGRGNFPPRFSGLQFPNYSSELNVNALELDDSALYLCASSLGTREYEQYFGPGTRLTVT.

The CDR3 DNA follows: TGTGCCTGGAGAGATATCGACAGGGGAGTGAATTCACCCCTCCACTTT. The encoded protein is CAWRDIDRGVNSPLHF. The V call is TRBV30, the J call TRBJ1-6, with TRBD1 matching over 8 bases. Germline values: CDR1 GTSNPN, CDR2 SVGIG (reference sequence). CDR3 size: 16 residues. The junction had 11 bases not matched to a gene; V was cut back by 3 bases and J by 7 bases.

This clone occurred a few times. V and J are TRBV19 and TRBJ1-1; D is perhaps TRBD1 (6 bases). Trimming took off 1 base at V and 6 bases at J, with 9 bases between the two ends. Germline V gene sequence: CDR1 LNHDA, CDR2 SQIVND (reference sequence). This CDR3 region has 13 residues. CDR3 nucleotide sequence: TGTGCCAGTAGTATAGTACAGGGCGCTGAAGCTTTCTTT. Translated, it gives CASSIVQGAEAFF.

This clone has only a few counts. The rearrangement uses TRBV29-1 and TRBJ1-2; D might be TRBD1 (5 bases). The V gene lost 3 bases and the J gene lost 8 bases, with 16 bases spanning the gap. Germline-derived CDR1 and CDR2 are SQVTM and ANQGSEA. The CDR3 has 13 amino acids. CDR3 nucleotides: TGCAGCGTTGACGGCAGGGACGGGAGCGGCTACACCTTC. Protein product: CSVDGRDGSGYTF.